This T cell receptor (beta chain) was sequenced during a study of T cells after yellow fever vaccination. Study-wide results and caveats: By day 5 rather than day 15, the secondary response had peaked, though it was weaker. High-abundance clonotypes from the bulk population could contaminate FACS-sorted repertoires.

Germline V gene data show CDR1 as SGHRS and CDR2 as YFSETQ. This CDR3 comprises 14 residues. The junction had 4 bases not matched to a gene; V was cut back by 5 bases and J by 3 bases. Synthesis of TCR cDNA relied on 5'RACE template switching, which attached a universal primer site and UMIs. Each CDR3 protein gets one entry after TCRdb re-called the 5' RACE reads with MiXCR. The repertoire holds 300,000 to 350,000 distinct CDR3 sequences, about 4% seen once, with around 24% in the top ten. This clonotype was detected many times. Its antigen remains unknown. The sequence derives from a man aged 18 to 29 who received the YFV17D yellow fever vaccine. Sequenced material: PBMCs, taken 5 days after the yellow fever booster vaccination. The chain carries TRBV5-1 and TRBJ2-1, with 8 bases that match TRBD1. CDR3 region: CASSPGGGYNEQFF. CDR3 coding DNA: TGCGCCAGCAGTCCAGGGGGCGGCTACAATGAGCAGTTCTTC.